A single T cell receptor beta chain is shown here with its context. Its antigen is undetermined. This CDR3 is built from 15 residues. CDR1 is MNHEY, CDR2 SVGEGT, per germline. Trimming removed 7 bases at V and 7 bases at J, with 19 bases between. The entry originates in a study of CD8 T cells in Susac syndrome. Sequencing of TCR beta was performed on blood CD8+ and CD4+ T cells. Negative isolation yielded CD8+ and CD4+ T cells; FACS enriched TEMRA cells. Study outcomes and limitations: The TCR sequencing and HLA analysis in the study involved a relatively small number of individuals, as the study acknowledged.

cDNA came from 0.5 to 1 ug RNA primed by random hexamers. Multiplex PCR with immunoSEQ amplified the TCR beta CDR3 across 54 Vbeta and 13 Jbeta. TCRdb fed the immunoSEQ multiplex PCR reads into MiXCR, producing one record per CDR3 protein. The table lists approximately 220,000 distinct CDR3 sequences, 95% of them singletons. The sequencing sample was made of CD4+ T cells from PBMCs. The chain carries TRBV6-2 or TRBV6-3 and TRBJ2-2; possible D gene TRBD1, 6 bases. The sequence derives from a human donor with multiple sclerosis. In DNA, the CDR3 is TGTGCCAGCAACCTCAGGGGCAGTCAAAACGGGGAGCTGTTTTTT. The encoded protein is CASNLRGSQNGELFF.